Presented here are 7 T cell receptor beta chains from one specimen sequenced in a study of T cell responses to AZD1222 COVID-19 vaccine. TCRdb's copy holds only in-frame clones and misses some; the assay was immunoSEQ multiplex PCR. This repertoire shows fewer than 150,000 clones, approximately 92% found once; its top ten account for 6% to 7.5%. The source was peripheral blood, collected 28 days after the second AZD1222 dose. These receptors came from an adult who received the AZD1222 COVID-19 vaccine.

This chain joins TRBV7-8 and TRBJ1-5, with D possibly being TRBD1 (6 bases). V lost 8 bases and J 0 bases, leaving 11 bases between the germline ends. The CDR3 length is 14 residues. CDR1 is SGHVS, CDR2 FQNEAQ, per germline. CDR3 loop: CASGSGDSNQPQHF. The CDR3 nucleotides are TGTGCCAGCGGCTCAGGGGATAGCAATCAGCCCCAGCATTTT.

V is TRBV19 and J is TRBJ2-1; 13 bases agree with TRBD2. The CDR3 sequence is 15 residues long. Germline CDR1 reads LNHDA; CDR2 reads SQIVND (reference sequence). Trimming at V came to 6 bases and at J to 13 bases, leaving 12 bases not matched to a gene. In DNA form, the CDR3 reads TGTGCCAGTAGACGATCCGGGACTAGCGGGGAGAGACAGTTCTTC. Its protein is CASRRSGTSGERQFF.

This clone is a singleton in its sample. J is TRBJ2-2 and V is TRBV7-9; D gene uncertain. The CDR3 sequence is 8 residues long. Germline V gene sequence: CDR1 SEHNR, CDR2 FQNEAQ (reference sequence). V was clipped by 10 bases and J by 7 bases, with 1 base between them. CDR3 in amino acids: CANGELFF. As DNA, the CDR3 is TGTGCCAACGGGGAGCTGTTTTTT.

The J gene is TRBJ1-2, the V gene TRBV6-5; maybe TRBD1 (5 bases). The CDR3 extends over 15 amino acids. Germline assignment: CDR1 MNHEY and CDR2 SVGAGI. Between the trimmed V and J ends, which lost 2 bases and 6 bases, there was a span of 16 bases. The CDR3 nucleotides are TGTGCCAGCAGTTACGCCTCAGGAGGGGTGGATGGCTACACCTTC. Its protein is CASSYASGGVDGYTF.

CDR3 region: CASSQDPGQTGGAFF. CDR3 in DNA: TGTGCCAGCAGCCAAGATCCGGGACAGACGGGTGGGGCTTTCTTT. The chain couples TRBV4-2 to TRBJ1-1; 7 bases agree with TRBD1. The germline V gene encodes CDR1 LGHNA and CDR2 YNFKEQ. The V and J ends lost 0 bases and 11 bases, in that order; junction bases with no gene match: 12. CDR3 length equals 15 residues.

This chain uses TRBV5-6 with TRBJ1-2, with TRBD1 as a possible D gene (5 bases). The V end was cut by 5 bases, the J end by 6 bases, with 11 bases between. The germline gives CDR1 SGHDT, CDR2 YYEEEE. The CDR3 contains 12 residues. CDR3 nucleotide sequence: TGTGCCAGCAGGGTTCCAGGGAATGGCTACACCTTC. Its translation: CASRVPGNGYTF.

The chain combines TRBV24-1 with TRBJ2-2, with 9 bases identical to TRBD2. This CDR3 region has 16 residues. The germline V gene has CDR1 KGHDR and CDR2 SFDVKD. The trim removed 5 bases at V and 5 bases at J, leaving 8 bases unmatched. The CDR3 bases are TGTGCCACCAGTGGTCATCGCGGGGGGGCGACCGGGGAGCTGTTTTTT. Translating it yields CATSGHRGGATGELFF.